This T cell receptor beta chain was recovered during a study of blood T cell repertoires in COVID-19. This clone was found a few times. Only in-frame clones appear in the TCRdb table, and some are missing; sequencing was by immunoSEQ multiplex PCR. The data contain some 140,000 clones, approximately 78% of them singletons. Germline V gene lookup returns CDR1 MNHEY and CDR2 SVGAGI. CDR3 length: 14 amino acids. V was shortened by 2 bases and J by 4 bases, with 11 bases between the two germline ends. This receptor was obtained from a man older than 75 with acute or convalescent COVID-19. The sample consisted of peripheral blood. The chain recombines TRBV6-5 with TRBJ1-1; D is unclear. CDR3 nucleotides: TGTGCCAGCAGTTACCAGGTGGTGGGCACTGAAGCTTTCTTT. Protein product: CASSYQVVGTEAFF.